A selection of T cell receptor beta chains follows, all from one sample in a study of T cell repertoires in cytomegalovirus infection. TCRdb re-called the reads with MiXCR, one entry per CDR3 protein. The table lists approximately 1,000,000 distinct CDR3 sequences, about 33% of them singletons, with around 15% in the top ten. For these TCRs, the target antigens are not known. Sequenced material: cultured CD8+ T cells from PBMCs, taken from culture after CMV antigen stimulation. These TCRs come from a human donor in good health (CMV status not recorded). Some clones in this sample may be carry-over from other donors' samples. Both conserved end residues are trimmed from each CDR3.

V gene,J gene,CDR3 protein
TRBV15,TRBJ1-5,ATSRDGGLGQPQH
TRBV19,TRBJ1-5,ASRGSYNQPQH
TRBV7-9,TRBJ1-2,ASSIPTTDYGYT
TRBV28,TRBJ2-3,ASSNPMGLDTDTQY
TRBV9,TRBJ1-2,ASSDRTDLRYGYT
TRBV7-9,TRBJ1-1,ASSQTGLGAF
TRBV11-1,TRBJ2-7,ASSLWPTGTGRDEQY
TRBV6-1,TRBJ2-3,ASSETAGGPDTQY
TRBV7-4,TRBJ2-5,ASSLETPSPGETQY
TRBV29-1,TRBJ2-1,SVALGGEQF
TRBV4-2,TRBJ1-4,ASSPAGASTNEKLF
TRBV7-9,TRBJ2-6,ATRQGALSNSGANVLT
TRBV7-6,TRBJ2-2,ASSLTSSPNTGELF
TRBV27,TRBJ1-2,ASSEYPGGFGYT
TRBV6-8,TRBJ2-2,ASSSPTGFARTGGLF
TRBV7-6,TRBJ1-1,ASSLVLLSEAF
TRBV27,TRBJ1-1,ASASGGTEAF
TRBV4-1,TRBJ2-1,ASSQERRAHNEQF
TRBV20-1,TRBJ2-1,SARERVPSYNEQF
TRBV2,TRBJ2-1,ASSWDRDWAGGPYNEQF
TRBV19,TRBJ1-1,ASSIEGRVLNTEAF
TRBV4-1,TRBJ2-1,ASSPPGGGRHNEQF
TRBV12-3/TRBV12-4,TRBJ1-5,ASGGTWGYQPQH
TRBV11-2,TRBJ1-2,ASSPTRPGTGWGYT
TRBV2,TRBJ1-2,ASSGGDRGNYGYT